This TCR beta chain was sequenced in a study of Ad26.COV2.S vaccination and SARS-CoV-2 variants. Study-wide results and caveats: TCR breadth and depth estimates may have understated total T cell responses. For non-spike TCRs, breadth in vaccine recipients resembled that in placebo recipients.

A word on this clone: The antigen remains unidentified.

TCRdb keeps only in-frame clones here, not all; method: immunoSEQ multiplex PCR. The table lists roughly 680,000 clones, 89% of them singletons. Treatment: some 20 received Ad26.COV2.S at low or high dose, single or two shots; roughly five received placebo; per-sample allocation not given. All samples were drawn on day 63, counting from the first vaccine or placebo injection. The CDR3 has 13 residues. The germline V and J ends were trimmed by 3 bases and 8 bases, with 8 bases remaining between them. Germline-derived CDR1 and CDR2 are LGHDT and YNNKEL (reference sequence). Sequences were derived from peripheral blood, sampled in a trial of Ad26.COV2.S vaccine versus placebo. The V gene is TRBV3-1 (or the pseudogene TRBV3-2), the J gene TRBJ1-6, with D unresolved. The clonotype originates from a person between 18 and 60 years old who received the Ad26.COV2.S COVID-19 vaccine or a placebo. Here the CDR3 DNA reads TGTGCCAGCAGCCAGTTTTTAGATTCACCCCTCCACTTT. Translation gives CASSQFLDSPLHF.